One and the same sample provided the 17 T cell receptor beta chains below, sequenced in a study of response to subunit inactivated influenza vaccine. Each CDR3 protein gets one entry after TCRdb re-called the RT-PCR reads with MiXCR. The data hold over 400,000 distinct CDR3 sequences, with 13% observed a single time. This sample comprised PBMCs from blood, obtained more than 35 days after vaccination. All receptors derive from a man between 45 and 60 years old who received an inactivated influenza vaccine.

As regards this clonotype: This may stem from a read error, because a much larger clone lies one nucleotide away. This sequence joins TRBV20-1 and TRBJ1-6; no clear D. The ends were cut back, 0 bases at V and 9 bases at J, with 9 bases in the middle. In germline, CDR1 is DFQATT, CDR2 SNEGSKA (reference sequence). The CDR3 sequence is 13 residues long. CDR3 sequence (DNA): TGCAGTGCTAGAGACCAAGACGGTTCACCCCTCCACTTT. It translates to CSARDQDGSPLHF.

This clonotype has just a few counts. The rearrangement uses TRBV9 and TRBJ2-1, with D perhaps TRBD2 (6 bases). The germline CDR1 and CDR2 sequences are SGDLS and YYNGEE. The CDR3 extends over 15 amino acids. V lost 0 bases to trimming and J lost 5 bases, with 12 bases between them. CDR3 bases: TGTGCCAGCAGCGTAGGGACTACCCCGAACAATGAGCAGTTCTTC. It encodes CASSVGTTPNNEQFF. The full variable domain, in which reference TRBV9 and TRBJ2-1 provide the parts outside the CDR3, is DSGVTQTPKHLITATGQRVTLRCSPRSGDLSVYWYQQSLDQGLQFLIQYYNGEERAKGNILERFSAQQFPDLHSELNLSSLELGDSALYFCASSVGTTPNNEQFFGPGTRLTVL.

The V gene is TRBV18, the J gene TRBJ2-1; D unresolved. CDR1 KGHSH and CDR2 LQKENI come from the germline V gene. V was cut by 1 base and J by 6 bases, with 16 bases left in between. This CDR3 spans 16 amino acids. CDR3 in amino acids: CASSPLAERTGNEQFF. For the CDR3, the DNA is TGTGCCAGCTCACCACTGGCGGAGCGCACGGGCAATGAGCAGTTCTTC.

This clonotype was seen a handful of times. V and J are TRBV6-1 and TRBJ2-7; possibly TRBD2 for D (5 bases). Germline V gene lookup returns CDR1 MNHNS and CDR2 SASEGT. The CDR3 extends over 15 amino acids. The V and J ends lost 6 bases and 0 bases respectively, with 15 bases between them. The DNA for the CDR3 is TGTGCCAGCAGCCTTAGCGTGTGGGACTCCTACGAGCAGTACTTC. Its protein product is CASSLSVWDSYEQYF.

This clonotype was picked up many times. The chain uses TRBV12-3 or TRBV12-4 and TRBJ2-3, with D hard to call. V dropped 4 bases and J dropped 6 bases, with 8 bases sitting between them. CDR3 length: 12 amino acids. In nucleotides, the CDR3 is TGTGCCAGCAGTTCGACTCTCGATACGCAGTATTTT. Its translation: CASSSTLDTQYF.

This clonotype was observed a handful of times. This sequence joins TRBV9 and TRBJ2-7; D is possibly TRBD1 or TRBD2 (5 bases each). Trimming took 4 bases from V and 3 from J, leaving 14 bases between them. Germline loops: CDR1 SGDLS, CDR2 YYNGEE. The CDR3 totals 14 residues. CDR3 region: CASSTGHGGYEQYF. In DNA form, the CDR3 reads TGTGCCAGCAGCACCGGACACGGAGGCTACGAGCAGTACTTC.

This clonotype showed up just a few times. This sequence joins TRBV12-3 or TRBV12-4 and TRBJ2-7; no clear D gene. This CDR3 is built from 16 residues. Deletions cut 5 bases from V and 2 bases from J, with 19 bases between. CDR3 nucleotide sequence: TGTGCCAGCAGTCCTCGAACTATGGGTCTAGCCTACGAGCAGTACTTC. It encodes CASSPRTMGLAYEQYF.

This clonotype was seen a few times. V usage is TRBV7-9 and J usage is TRBJ2-5, with D maybe TRBD2 (6 bases). Germline V gene data show CDR1 as SEHNR and CDR2 as FQNEAQ (reference sequence). This CDR3 contains 16 residues. Trimming took off 5 bases at V and 3 bases at J, with 19 bases between the two ends. CDR3 residues: CASSPVGGARKETQYF. The CDR3, as DNA: TGTGCCAGCAGCCCAGTTGGAGGGGCTAGAAAAGAGACCCAGTACTTC. Looking up the rest from reference TRBV7-9 and TRBJ2-5 gives the full variable domain: DTGVSQNPRHKITKRGQNVTFRCDPISEHNRLYWYRQTLGQGPEFLTYFQNEAQLEKSRLLSDRFSAERPKGSFSTLEIQRTEQGDSAMYLCASSPVGGARKETQYFGPGTRLLVL.

This chain joins TRBV4-2 and TRBJ1-1; 8 bases fit TRBD1. CDR1 and CDR2 (germline): LGHNA, YNFKEQ. The CDR3 consists of 16 residues. Unmatched junction bases numbered 7, after V lost 1 base and J lost 3 bases. The DNA of the CDR3 is TGTGCCAGCAGCCAAGTATGGACAGGGCAGGACACTGAAGCTTTCTTT. It yields the protein CASSQVWTGQDTEAFF.

This clonotype was counted at least ten times. The junction differs from germline at one of its ends, possibly a read error. The V call is TRBV5-1, the J call TRBJ1-6; maybe TRBD1 (5 bases). The CDR3 has 13 amino acids. Per germline, CDR1 SGHRS and CDR2 YFSETQ. DNA of the CDR3: TGTGCCAGCAGCTTAGAGGGGAATTCACCCCTCCACTTT. Translating gives CASSLEGNSPLHF.

This chain joins TRBV7-9 and TRBJ1-2; D unclear. The CDR3 runs 12 residues. Trimming left V 1 base short and J 6 bases short, with 6 bases between. CDR1 and CDR2 (germline): SEHNR, FQNEAQ (reference sequence). The CDR3 protein is CASSLVRNGYTF. The CDR3 nucleotides are TGTGCCAGCAGCTTAGTCAGAAATGGCTACACCTTC.

The sample holds a few counts of this clonotype. The chain combines TRBV10-3 with TRBJ2-7, with 12 nucleotides matching TRBD1. Germline CDR1 reads ENHRY; CDR2 reads SYGVKD. The ends lost 7 bases at V and 7 bases at J; junction bases unmatched: 8. The CDR3 has 14 amino acids. CDR3 nucleotides: TGTGCCATCAATCCGGGACAGGGGGCTTGGGAGCAGTACTTC. This codes for CAINPGQGAWEQYF.

This clonotype showed up many times. The rearrangement joins TRBV29-1 to TRBJ2-1, with TRBD2 matching over 7 bases. The CDR3 totals 12 residues. V shed 8 bases and J 7 bases; nucleotides not matched to a gene: 8. Germline CDR1 and CDR2: SQVTM and ANQGSEA. CDR3 in DNA: TGCAGCTCCGGGGACGGGGGGAATGAGCAGTTCTTC. This gives the protein CSSGDGGNEQFF.

At least ten counts were recorded for this clonotype. V gene TRBV12-3 or TRBV12-4 combines with J gene TRBJ2-3; the D gene is possibly TRBD2 (6 bases). Trimming pared 5 bases from V and 4 bases from J, leaving 16 bases between. The CDR3 is made up of 15 amino acids. CDR3 protein: CASSTRTTNADTQYF. The DNA of the CDR3 is TGTGCCAGCAGTACAAGGACTACGAACGCAGATACGCAGTATTTT.

Concerning this clonotype: One end of the junction varies from germline; a read error may be responsible. V is TRBV5-1 and J is TRBJ1-5, with D perhaps matching TRBD1 (6 bases). This CDR3 has 15 residues. Germline CDR1 SGHRS, CDR2 YFSETQ. CDR3 amino acids: CASSPDGGRNRPQHF. The CDR3 bases are TGCGCCAGCAGCCCAGACGGGGGGCGCAATCGGCCCCAGCATTTT.

A few counts support this clonotype. A clone one base away is much larger, so this may be a read error. V and J are TRBV5-1 and TRBJ2-3; the match to TRBD2 covers 14 bases. CDR1 is SGHRS and CDR2 is YFSETQ in the germline V gene. There are 16 residues in the CDR3. The V segment lost 3 bases and the J segment 5 bases; nucleotides outside the gene matches: 5. The chain's CDR3 is CASSWGLAGAKDTQYF. CDR3 nucleotides: TGCGCCAGCAGCTGGGGACTAGCGGGAGCAAAAGATACGCAGTATTTT.

This clonotype was detected only a few times. This chain links TRBV5-1 with TRBJ2-7; D is undetermined. Germline CDR1 is SGHRS and CDR2 is YFSETQ. The V and J ends lost 4 bases and 3 bases respectively, with 11 bases between them. The CDR3 has 13 amino acids. CDR3 nucleotide sequence: TGCGCCAGCAGCCTGCTGGCGGACTACGAGCAGTACTTC. Translating gives CASSLLADYEQYF.